The next 26 T cell receptor beta chains were all read from a single sample in a study of blood T cell repertoires in COVID-19. Libraries were prepared by immunoSEQ multiplex PCR; TCRdb keeps only in-frame clonotypes and omits some of them. This table holds approximately 59,000 clones, roughly four fifths found once. Sequenced input: peripheral blood. These receptors originate from a man between 60 and 75 years old with COVID-19, enrolled during active disease.

The table lists this clone with a few counts. The genes are TRBV25-1 and TRBJ2-7; 8 bases align to TRBD1. CDR1 is MGHDK, CDR2 SYGVNS, per germline. The CDR3 extends over 16 amino acids. V was clipped by 5 bases and J by 7 bases; unmatched bases: 16. This CDR3 is CASSRTGQGSLEEQYF. The DNA for the CDR3 is TGTGCCAGCAGTCGAACCGGACAGGGATCGTTAGAGGAGCAGTACTTC.

The chain is built from TRBV3-1 (or the pseudogene TRBV3-2) and TRBJ1-6; D gene uncertain. Germline V lookup: CDR1 LGHDT, CDR2 YNNKEL (reference sequence). This CDR3 comprises 13 residues. V gave up 0 bases and J gave up 8 bases, with 5 bases separating them. CDR3: CASSQDPDSPLHF. The CDR3 bases are TGTGCCAGCAGCCAAGATCCGGATTCACCCCTCCACTTT.

The genes are TRBV27 and TRBJ2-1; 8 bases match TRBD1. The CDR3 is made up of 15 amino acids. The J segment lost 7 bases and the V segment lost 5 bases, leaving 10 bases of the junction unmatched. Germline V CDR1 and CDR2: MNHEY, SMNVEV (reference sequence). The CDR3 DNA reads as TGTGCCAGCAGTCACCCGGGGACAGGTGGTAATGAGCAGTTCTTC. It codes for CASSHPGTGGNEQFF.

This chain joins TRBV6-5 and TRBJ1-1; possibly TRBD1 for D (5 bases). This CDR3 region has 15 residues. The germline gives CDR1 MNHEY, CDR2 SVGAGI. V lost 5 bases to trimming and J lost 1 base, with 14 bases between them. In DNA, the CDR3 is TGTGCCAGCAGTCCCACCCCTAGGGGGAACACTGAAGCTTTCTTT. Translating it yields CASSPTPRGNTEAFF.

This clone was counted once. V and J are TRBV6-2 or TRBV6-3 and TRBJ1-2; 8 bases align to TRBD1. The CDR3 covers 16 residues. V shed 5 bases, J shed 1 base, and the junction held 9 bases outside the gene matches. Germline V gene data show CDR1 as MNHEY and CDR2 as SVGEGT. CDR3 in DNA: TGTGCCAGCAGTGACTACGGACAGGGCTTTAACTATGGCTACACCTTC. It is translated as CASSDYGQGFNYGYTF.

V and J are TRBV9 and TRBJ1-3; 10 bases line up with TRBD1. The CDR3 has 17 amino acids. The germline V gene encodes CDR1 SGDLS and CDR2 YYNGEE. The V segment lost 4 bases and the J segment 3 bases; nucleotides outside the gene matches: 10. The CDR3 protein is CASSIPRDRGHGNTIYF. CDR3 sequence (DNA): TGTGCCAGCAGCATACCCCGCGACAGGGGGCATGGAAACACCATATATTTT.

This sequence joins TRBV6-2 or TRBV6-3 and TRBJ2-7; 11 bases line up with TRBD1. V dropped 5 bases and J dropped 0; count of bases not matched to a gene: 21. Per germline, CDR1 MNHEY and CDR2 SVGEGT. CDR3 length equals 21 residues. The CDR3 here is CASSGEDGQGAFRPYSYEQYF. DNA for the CDR3: TGTGCCAGCAGTGGGGAGGACGGACAGGGGGCCTTTCGTCCCTACTCCTACGAGCAGTACTTC.

This sequence joins TRBV4-3 and TRBJ1-2; D may be TRBD1 (6 bases). There are 15 residues in the CDR3. The germline gives CDR1 LGHNA, CDR2 YSLEER. V was trimmed by 0 bases and J by 5 bases, leaving 13 bases between them. The CDR3 DNA sequence: TGCGCCAGCAGCCAAGAAGGGGGACGGAAATATGGCTACACCTTC. Its translation: CASSQEGGRKYGYTF.

J is TRBJ2-7 and V is TRBV9; 8 bases match TRBD1. Trimming removed 0 bases from V and 3 bases from J; junction bases left unmatched: 5. Germline V gene sequence: CDR1 SGDLS, CDR2 YYNGEE. This CDR3 contains 15 residues. The CDR3 DNA is TGTGCCAGCAGCGTAGGTGGCAGGGGGCTCTACGAGCAGTACTTC. Translating it yields CASSVGGRGLYEQYF.

The V call is TRBV3-1 (or the pseudogene TRBV3-2), the J call TRBJ2-6; a weak D match, TRBD2 (6 bases). V was clipped by 3 bases and J by 0 bases, with 21 bases between them. The germline CDR1 and CDR2 sequences are LGHDT and YNNKEL (reference sequence). CDR3 length: 20 amino acids. CDR3 DNA sequence: TGTGCCAGCAGCCAGCCTGGGGCCGGGACTCTTCGCTCTGGGGCCAACGTCCTGACTTTC. Its translation: CASSQPGAGTLRSGANVLTF.

This clone has just a few counts. V is TRBV2 and J is TRBJ2-3; no clear D. Germline values: CDR1 SNHLY, CDR2 FYNNEI. The V and J ends lost 9 bases and 2 bases respectively, with 6 bases between them. CDR3 length equals 11 residues. The CDR3 sequence: CASPHTDTQYF. The CDR3, as DNA: TGTGCCAGTCCCCACACAGATACGCAGTATTTT.

The table lists this clone with a few counts. This chain uses TRBV3-1 (or the pseudogene TRBV3-2) with TRBJ1-1; D is perhaps TRBD1 (5 bases). The V gene's germline CDR1 is LGHDT and CDR2 YNNKEL (reference sequence). V was clipped by 4 bases and J by 1 base, with 7 bases between them. The CDR3 spans 13 residues. The CDR3 reads CASSPRENTEAFF. The DNA of the CDR3 is TGTGCCAGCAGCCCCAGGGAGAACACTGAAGCTTTCTTT.

This clone was seen once. This sequence joins TRBV25-1 and TRBJ2-5; TRBD2 matches 10 bases. After removal of 1 base from V and 2 bases from J, the junction contained 4 bases not matched to a gene. CDR1 is MGHDK, CDR2 SYGVNS, per germline. This CDR3 spans 16 amino acids. CDR3 protein: CASSEWGTSEQETQYF. CDR3 bases: TGTGCCAGCAGTGAATGGGGGACTAGCGAACAAGAGACCCAGTACTTC.

To note about this clone: This sample includes further DNA sequences coding for the same CDR3. This chain joins TRBV10-3 and TRBJ1-1; D is unclear. V was trimmed by 1 base and J by 4 bases, leaving 7 bases between them. Germline CDR1 ENHRY, CDR2 SYGVKD. This CDR3 is 13 amino acids long. The CDR3 bases are TGTGCCATCAGTGAGTTCCGGGGCACTGAAGCTTTCTTT. It codes for CAISEFRGTEAFF.

The DNA of the CDR3 is TGTGCCAGCAGGGGGCCGTATCAGTTCTTC. It codes for CASRGPYQFF. The chain couples TRBV12-3 or TRBV12-4 to TRBJ2-1; D possibly corresponds to TRBD1 (5 bases). The V end lost 6 bases, the J end lost 13 bases, and 10 bases lay between the germline ends. CDR3 length equals 10 residues.

The rearrangement joins TRBV7-9 to TRBJ2-1; 11 bases align to TRBD2. CDR3 size: 18 residues. Germline CDR1 SEHNR, CDR2 FQNEAQ (reference sequence). V dropped 4 bases and J dropped 8; count of bases not matched to a gene: 16. CDR3 coding DNA: TGTGCCAGCAGCTCGATAACCTTAGCGGGAGGGTTAGTCGATGAGCAGTTCTTC. This gives the protein CASSSITLAGGLVDEQFF.

The chain has TRBV15 and TRBJ1-4; D may be TRBD1 (6 bases). The CDR3 length is 13 residues. V was trimmed by 1 base and J by 7 bases, leaving 7 bases between them. Germline V lookup: CDR1 LNHNV, CDR2 YYDKDF (reference sequence). The CDR3 coding sequence is TGTGCCACCAGCAGAGTAGGGGGTGAAAAACTGTTTTTT. Its translation is CATSRVGGEKLFF. Full variable domain (outside the CDR3, taken from reference TRBV15 and TRBJ1-4): DAMVIQNPRYQVTQFGKPVTLSCSQTLNHNVMYWYQQKSSQAPKLLFHYYDKDFNNEADTPDNFQSRRPNTSFCFLDIRSPGLGDTAMYLCATSRVGGEKLFFGSGTQLSVL.

The CDR3 DNA is TGTGCCAGTAGTATAGGTACCAGGGGCCAAAGGCGGGAGCAGTACTTC. This sequence encodes CASSIGTRGQRREQYF. V is TRBV19 and J is TRBJ2-7, with a tentative D call TRBD1 (6 bases). Germline CDR1 reads LNHDA; CDR2 reads SQIVND (reference sequence). V was cut by 1 base and J by 7 bases, with 20 bases left in between. This CDR3 has 16 amino acids. Together with reference TRBV19 and TRBJ2-7, the CDR3 gives the full variable domain: DGGITQSPKYLFRKEGQNVTLSCEQNLNHDAMYWYRQDPGQGLRLIYYSQIVNDFQKGDIAEGYSVSREKKESFPLTVTSAQKNPTAFYLCASSIGTRGQRREQYFGPGTRLTVT.

In its sample, this clone was seen once. V is TRBV19 and J is TRBJ2-2; D is uncertain. Germline CDR1 LNHDA, CDR2 SQIVND (reference sequence). Trimming removed 4 bases at V and 6 bases at J, with 18 bases between. The CDR3 sequence is 16 residues long. The CDR3 nucleotides are TGTGCCAGTAGTAGGCCTATGAGCCTGAGGTCCGGGGAGCTGTTTTTT. Its protein product is CASSRPMSLRSGELFF.

CDR3 DNA: TGTGCCAGCAGCCAAGCGGGTCAAAACATTCAGTACTTC. Residues: CASSQAGQNIQYF. V and J are TRBV14 and TRBJ2-4; D is undetermined. The CDR3 contains 13 residues. From germline, CDR1 is SGHDN and CDR2 FVKESK. Deletions cut 1 base from V and 5 bases from J, with 6 bases between.

This chain connects TRBV5-6 to TRBJ2-7; 10 positions agree with TRBD1. The CDR3 extends over 14 amino acids. The germline CDR1 and CDR2 sequences are SGHDT and YYEEEE. Losses at the gene ends were 4 bases for V and 7 bases for J; bases not matched to a gene: 8. The CDR3 DNA follows: TGTGCCAGCAGCCCGGGACAGGGGTCGAGGGAGCAGTACTTC. This codes for CASSPGQGSREQYF. The whole variable domain, remainder taken from reference TRBV5-6 and TRBJ2-7, is DAGVTQSPTHLIKTRGQQVTLRCSPKSGHDTVSWYQQALGQGPQFIFQYYEEEERQRGNFPDRFSGHQFPNYSSELNVNALLLGDSALYLCASSPGQGSREQYFGPGTRLTVT.

The genes are TRBV11-2 and TRBJ2-1, with D uncertain. CDR1 and CDR2 from the germline V gene are SGHAT and FQNNGV. V gave up 3 bases and J gave up 13 bases, with 13 bases separating them. The CDR3 extends over 12 amino acids. The CDR3 sequence is CASSFLGLAQFF. The CDR3, as DNA: TGTGCCAGCAGCTTTTTAGGATTAGCACAGTTCTTC.

The chain couples TRBV29-1 to TRBJ2-5; TRBD1 matches at 7 bases. Trimming cost V 7 bases and J 4 bases; bases outside gene matches: 6. The CDR3 spans 12 residues. CDR1 is SQVTM and CDR2 is ANQGSEA in the germline V gene. CDR3 loop: CSGMTGIETQYF. The CDR3 bases are TGCAGCGGTATGACAGGGATAGAGACCCAGTACTTC.

This clone occurred once. This chain uses TRBV30 with TRBJ1-1; TRBD1 agrees at 7 bases. CDR3 length: 13 amino acids. CDR1 and CDR2 (germline): GTSNPN, SVGIG (reference sequence). V was pared by 4 bases and J by 7 bases, with 9 bases of the junction left unmatched. The CDR3 here is CAWNLDRADEAFF. CDR3 sequence (DNA): TGTGCCTGGAACTTAGACAGGGCGGATGAAGCTTTCTTT.

This clone was detected only once. This rearrangement joins TRBV4-1 to TRBJ1-2; TRBD1 aligns across 7 bases. Germline-derived CDR1 and CDR2 are MGHRA and YSYEKL. The CDR3 has 14 residues. J lost 6 bases, V lost 0 bases, and 4 bases had no gene match. In DNA form, the CDR3 reads TGCGCCAGCAGCCAAGACACAGGGGTGAATGGCTACACCTTC. This encodes CASSQDTGVNGYTF.

The chain recombines TRBV25-1 with TRBJ2-1; TRBD1 aligns across 10 bases. The J segment lost 8 bases and the V segment lost 4 bases, leaving 5 bases of the junction unmatched. From germline, CDR1 is MGHDK and CDR2 SYGVNS. The CDR3 consists of 14 residues. CDR3 in amino acids: CASSGDRGRDEQFF. CDR3 DNA: TGTGCCAGCAGTGGGGACAGGGGCCGGGATGAGCAGTTCTTC.